This entry describes one TCR beta chain. Assay used: immunoSEQ multiplex PCR; TCRdb lists only in-frame clones, some missing. The table records tens of thousands of clones, about nine tenths of them present only once. This CDR3 spans 14 amino acids. Germline loops: CDR1 SEHNR, CDR2 FQNEAQ (reference sequence). Trimming removed 1 base from V and 7 bases from J, with 11 bases in between. The entry originates in a study of T cell changes during pregnancy in multiple sclerosis. V is TRBV7-9 and J is TRBJ2-1; D is perhaps TRBD1 (5 bases). The TCR sequence derives from a female donor in good health, enrolled as a control in a pregnancy study. The sequences come from peripheral blood, collected in the first trimester of pregnancy. CDR3 in amino acids: CASSLGTGWNEQFF. The CDR3 region has the DNA TGTGCCAGCAGCTTAGGTACAGGCTGGAATGAGCAGTTCTTC.